This is a list of T cell receptor beta chains from one sample in a study of cytomegalovirus exposure and HLA in healthy donors. Some clones are missing from TCRdb's copy, which holds only in-frame ones; the method was immunoSEQ multiplex PCR. The sample holds a few hundred thousand clones; about 93% are singletons and the top ten take approximately 1.5%. The sequencing input was PBMCs. These receptor sequences come from a girl aged 2 to 9 in good health and CMV-seronegative. Both conserved end residues are part of each CDR3. D genes are given only for firm matches. The size entry is marked missing in some rows and otherwise reads once, few, many or a size class.

length: 15; D: TRBD1; J: TRBJ2-7; V: TRBV6-5; size: .; DNA: TGTGCCAGCAGTTACTCCCAGGGGGTCTACTACGAGCAGTACTTC; CDR3: CASSYSQGVYYEQYF
length: 16; D: TRBD1; J: TRBJ1-1; V: TRBV25-1; size: few; DNA: TGTGCCAGCAGTGACGGGGGAAGGGGGCGCGGGACTGAAGCTTTCTTT; CDR3: CASSDGGRGRGTEAFF
length: 15; D: .; J: TRBJ1-5; V: TRBV28; size: .; DNA: TGTGCCAGCAGTTTGGTCGGTTATAGCAATCAGCCCCAGCATTTT; CDR3: CASSLVGYSNQPQHF
length: 16; D: .; J: TRBJ2-5; V: TRBV4-1; size: .; DNA: TGCGCCAGCAGCCAAGTAAGGGGGAGTAACCAGGAGACCCAGTACTTC; CDR3: CASSQVRGSNQETQYF
length: 15; D: .; J: TRBJ1-5; V: TRBV5-8; size: .; DNA: TGTGCCAGCAGCGCCAGAACAGGGCGCTTAGGGACCCAGCATTTT; CDR3: CASSARTGRLGTQHF
length: 11; D: .; J: TRBJ2-3; V: TRBV10-2; size: .; DNA: TGCGCCAGCAGTCTCACAGATACGCAGTATTTT; CDR3: CASSLTDTQYF
length: 15; D: .; J: TRBJ2-1; V: TRBV11-3; size: .; DNA: TGTGCCAGCAGCCCAAGCGGAGAGCTCTACAATGAGCAGTTCTTC; CDR3: CASSPSGELYNEQFF
length: 14; D: .; J: TRBJ2-7; V: TRBV6-4; size: .; DNA: .; CDR3: CASSTSREGGEQYF
length: 15; D: .; J: TRBJ2-3; V: TRBV6-5; size: .; DNA: TGTGCCAGCAGTTTTAGCGGTCCAAGCACAGATACGCAGTATTTT; CDR3: CASSFSGPSTDTQYF
length: 16; D: TRBD2; J: TRBJ2-1; V: TRBV2; size: .; DNA: TGTGCCAGCACCGGCGCGCGACTAGCGGGTTACAATGAGCAGTTCTTC; CDR3: CASTGARLAGYNEQFF
length: 18; D: .; J: TRBJ2-7; V: TRBV10-2; size: .; DNA: TGCGCCAGCAGTGAGGTTACGGGTCTAAGCCTGATAACCCACGAGCAGTACTTC; CDR3: CASSEVTGLSLITHEQYF
length: 11; D: .; J: TRBJ2-7; V: TRBV2; size: .; DNA: TGTGCCAGCATGGGGCACTACGAGCAGTACTTC; CDR3: CASMGHYEQYF
length: 15; D: TRBD2; J: TRBJ2-3; V: TRBV9; size: .; DNA: TGTGCCAGCAGCGGTGCGGGGGGGAGCACAGATACGCAGTATTTT; CDR3: CASSGAGGSTDTQYF
length: 14; D: TRBD1; J: TRBJ2-7; V: TRBV5-4; size: .; DNA: TGTGCCAGCAGCTTGGGGACAGGGCAATACGAGCAGTACTTC; CDR3: CASSLGTGQYEQYF
length: 15; D: TRBD2; J: TRBJ2-1; V: TRBV7-9; size: .; DNA: TGTGCCAGCAGCTTAGTAGCGGGGGGGCCCAATGAGCAGTTCTTC; CDR3: CASSLVAGGPNEQFF
length: 13; D: .; J: TRBJ1-2; V: TRBV30; size: .; DNA: TGTGCCTTCCAGGGGTTGGGGAACTATGGCTACACCTTC; CDR3: CAFQGLGNYGYTF
length: 15; D: TRBD2; J: TRBJ2-7; V: TRBV7-9; size: once; DNA: TGTGCCAGCAGCTCCGCCGGGACTAGCGCAATCGAGCAGTACTTC; CDR3: CASSSAGTSAIEQYF
length: 18; D: TRBD1; J: TRBJ1-5; V: TRBV7-7; size: .; DNA: TGTGCTAGCAGCAGAGGATGGACAGGCGTGGGTAGCAATCAGCCCCAGCATTTT; CDR3: CASSRGWTGVGSNQPQHF
length: 13; D: .; J: TRBJ1-2; V: TRBV5-4; size: .; DNA: TGTGCCAGCAGCCTCGGACAGTCCTATGGCTACACCTTC; CDR3: CASSLGQSYGYTF
length: 15; D: .; J: TRBJ2-7; V: TRBV4-2; size: .; DNA: TGTGCCAGCAGCCAAGATGCTCCTGGAGGGAGCGAGCAGTACTTC; CDR3: CASSQDAPGGSEQYF
length: 14; D: .; J: TRBJ1-5; V: TRBV5-1; size: .; DNA: TGCGCCAGCAGCTTAGGGGGGGGCAATCAGCCCCAGCATTTT; CDR3: CASSLGGGNQPQHF
length: 13; D: TRBD2; J: TRBJ2-7; V: TRBV18; size: .; DNA: TGTGCCAGCTCATCTAGCGGGGGAGGTGAGCAGTACTTC; CDR3: CASSSSGGGEQYF
length: 15; D: .; J: TRBJ1-6; V: TRBV6-1; size: .; DNA: TGTGCCACCCCCCTCTCGACACTTTATAATTCACCCCTCCACTTT; CDR3: CATPLSTLYNSPLHF
length: 16; D: TRBD2; J: TRBJ2-5; V: TRBV9; size: .; DNA: TGTGCCAGCAGCCCCGGTTCCGGGGGGGTGCGAGAGACCCAGTACTTC; CDR3: CASSPGSGGVRETQYF
length: 14; D: .; J: TRBJ1-2; V: TRBV30; size: .; DNA: TGTGCCTGGAGTCCGACAGGTTCCTACTATGGCTACACCTTC; CDR3: CAWSPTGSYYGYTF
length: 15; D: .; J: TRBJ2-5; V: TRBV28; size: .; DNA: TGTGCCAGCAGTGCAGGGAGGGGGGGCCAAGAGACCCAGTACTTC; CDR3: CASSAGRGGQETQYF
length: 15; D: TRBD1; J: TRBJ1-2; V: TRBV28; size: .; DNA: TGTGCCAGTTTTGAAGACAGGGGAGGAATTTATGGCTACACCTTC; CDR3: CASFEDRGGIYGYTF
length: 16; D: TRBD1; J: TRBJ1-4; V: TRBV5-1; size: .; DNA: TGCGCCAGCAGCACATGGACAGGGGCAACTAATGAAAAACTGTTTTTT; CDR3: CASSTWTGATNEKLFF